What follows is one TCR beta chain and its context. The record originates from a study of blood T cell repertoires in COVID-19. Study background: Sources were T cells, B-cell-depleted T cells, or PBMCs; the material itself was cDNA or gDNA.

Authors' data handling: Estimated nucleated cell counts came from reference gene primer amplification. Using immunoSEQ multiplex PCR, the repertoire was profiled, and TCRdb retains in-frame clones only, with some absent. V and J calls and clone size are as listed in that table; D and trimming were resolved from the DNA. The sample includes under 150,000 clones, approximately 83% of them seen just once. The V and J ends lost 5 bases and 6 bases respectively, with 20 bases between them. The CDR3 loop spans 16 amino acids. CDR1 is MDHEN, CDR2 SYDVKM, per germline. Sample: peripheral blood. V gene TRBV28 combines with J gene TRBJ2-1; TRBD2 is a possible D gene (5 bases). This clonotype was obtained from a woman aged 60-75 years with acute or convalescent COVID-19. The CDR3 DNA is TGTGCCAGCAGTGGACCTAGGAGGAGAAAACCCAATGAGCAGTTCTTC. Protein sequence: CASSGPRRRKPNEQFF.